This TCR beta chain was recovered during a study of human T cells and chemical hapten exposure. Time point of the sample: patch test 3, about 24 weeks after DPC sensitization. Documented treatment: therapeutic diphenylcyclopropenone sensitization with weekly scalp DPC. Non-pregnant alopecia patients aged 18 to 70, suitable for DPC therapy. To note about this clonotype: Its target is unknown.

TCRdb reanalysed the RACE reads using MiXCR and keeps one entry per CDR3 protein. Here the sample spans 50,000 to 80,000 distinct CDR3 sequences, approximately 9.9% being singletons. Study-wide findings and caveats: As the donors had alopecia, their immune response may differ from healthy people's.

Trimming stripped 0 bases from V and 6 bases from J, with 8 bases between. The germline gives CDR1 LGHNA, CDR2 YNFKEQ. CDR3 length: 13 amino acids. The receptor's source is a woman aged 25 to 39 with alopecia areata. Some clones in this sample may be carry-over from other donors' samples. Specimen: whole blood, collected in connection with sensitization to the hapten diphenylcyclopropenone (DPC). This chain links TRBV4-2 with TRBJ1-1, with D tentatively TRBD1 (6 bases). The CDR3 nucleotides read TGTGCCAGCAGCCAAGAGGGGGCGGCTGAAGCTTTCTTT. Its protein is CASSQEGAAEAFF.